This TCR beta chain was identified during a study of cytomegalovirus exposure and HLA in healthy donors. This clone has a handful of counts. The PCR made use of 60 Vbeta and 13 Jbeta primers. The data were produced by immunoSEQ multiplex PCR, yet TCRdb's version contains in-frame clones alone and is incomplete. The table has around 160,000 clones, about 73% seen once. Unmatched junction bases numbered 5, after V lost 0 bases and J lost 2 bases. CDR3 length: 17 residues. Germline-derived CDR1 and CDR2 are LGHNA and YSLEER. This clonotype was obtained from a man aged 35 to 55 in good health and CMV-seropositive. This sequence joins TRBV4-3 and TRBJ2-4; TRBD2 agrees at 9 bases. The material sequenced was PBMCs. The CDR3 nucleotides read TGCGCCAGCAGCCAAGAAGGGCTAGCGGGAACCAAAAACATTCAGTACTTC. This encodes CASSQEGLAGTKNIQYF.